This T cell receptor beta chain was captured by sequencing in a study of CD8+ T cells in alopecia areata. About the study: Among treated patients, oral tofacitinib was administered at 5 to 10 mg twice daily. For treated patients, severity scores reflected the percentage of scalp area affected.

This CDR3 is 15 amino acids long. Trimming took off 7 bases at V and 3 bases at J, with 16 bases between the two ends. The germline gives CDR1 MNHEY, CDR2 SVGAGI. As the sequencing template, cDNA was produced by extracting RNA and reverse transcribing it. Clones were sequenced by immunoSEQ multiplex PCR, and TCRdb holds only the in-frame ones, with some missing. In the table there are over 100,000 clones, about 50% of which are singletons. The treatment is: oral pan-JAK inhibitor, 5-10 mg twice daily. The TCR originated in a human donor with alopecia areata. The chain couples TRBV6-5 to TRBJ1-5; D perhaps matches TRBD1 (5 bases). The source was CD4+ T cells sorted from blood, collected at week 4, from a patient treated with tofacitinib. CDR3 sequence: CASTGTLRDNQPQHF. The DNA for the CDR3 is TGTGCCAGCACTGGGACCCTTAGGGACAATCAGCCCCAGCATTTT.